Listed here are 27 T cell receptor beta chains from one sample, sequenced in a study of PD-L1 blockade in urothelial cancer. The sample's time point: pretreatment peripheral blood. Clones were read by immunoSEQ multiplex PCR, and TCRdb kept only the in-frame ones, dropping some. The sample has 70,000 or so clones, roughly 90% seen once. This specimen was PBMCs, taken around atezolizumab (anti-PD-L1) treatment. These receptors all come from a man in his 70s with urothelial cancer.

This clone was found a few times. The V gene is TRBV5-1, the J gene TRBJ1-1, with TRBD1 matching over 9 bases. Germline CDR1 SGHRS, CDR2 YFSETQ. This CDR3 spans 15 amino acids. The V segment lost 0 bases and the J segment 3 bases; nucleotides outside the gene matches: 3. CDR3 sequence (DNA): TGCGCCAGCAGCTTGGAGACAGGGGGATACACTGAAGCTTTCTTT. Protein product: CASSLETGGYTEAFF.

In nucleotides, the CDR3 is TGTGCCAGCAGCCCCAGATATGACAGGCGCCTATCCTACGAGCAGTACTTC. Translated: CASSPRYDRRLSYEQYF. The V call is TRBV11-2, the J call TRBJ2-7, with a tentative D call TRBD1 (6 bases). Germline CDR1 is SGHAT and CDR2 is FQNNGV. V was shortened by 5 bases and J by 1 base, with 21 bases between the two germline ends. The CDR3 extends over 17 amino acids.

V is TRBV19 and J is TRBJ2-1; weak D call: TRBD2 (5 bases). V was pared by 7 bases and J by 5 bases, with 18 bases between. The CDR3 runs to 15 residues. Per germline, CDR1 LNHDA and CDR2 SQIVND (reference sequence). CDR3 nucleotides: TGTGCCAGTAAAGTGGTACTAGGGAGAAACAATGAGCAGTTCTTC. It yields the protein CASKVVLGRNNEQFF.

The chain couples TRBV7-8 to TRBJ2-1, with D possibly TRBD2 on 6 matching bases. Germline CDR1 SGHVS, CDR2 FQNEAQ. The CDR3 length is 11 residues. V was trimmed by 6 bases and J by 9 bases, leaving 9 bases between them. CDR3: CASSVAAEQFF. CDR3 DNA sequence: TGTGCCAGCAGTGTAGCGGCTGAGCAGTTCTTC.

This chain links TRBV9 with TRBJ1-4; maybe TRBD1 (6 bases). Germline loops: CDR1 SGDLS, CDR2 YYNGEE. The CDR3 length is 17 residues. V lost 2 bases and J 1 base, leaving 15 bases between the germline ends. CDR3 loop: CASSVPGVSETNEKLFF. In nucleotides, the CDR3 is TGTGCCAGCAGCGTCCCAGGGGTTTCGGAAACTAATGAAAAACTGTTTTTT.

This chain connects TRBV20-1 to TRBJ2-5; tentatively, D is TRBD2 (6 bases). The V and J ends lost 2 bases and 11 bases respectively, with 12 bases between them. Germline lookup yields CDR1 DFQATT and CDR2 SNEGSKA (reference sequence). CDR3 length equals 11 residues. CDR3 DNA: TGCAGTGCTAGACTGGGACTCGAACAGTACTTC. It is translated as CSARLGLEQYF.

The CDR3 protein is CASMAGATNEKLFF. In DNA, the CDR3 is TGTGCCAGCATGGCGGGGGCAACTAATGAAAAACTGTTTTTT. This rearrangement joins TRBV6-1 to TRBJ1-4, with D tentatively TRBD1 (5 bases). This CDR3 has 14 amino acids. CDR1 and CDR2 from the germline V gene are MNHNS and SASEGT. Trimming pared 7 bases from V and 0 bases from J, leaving 9 bases between.

J is TRBJ1-5 and V is TRBV5-1; tentatively, D is TRBD1 (5 bases). CDR1 and CDR2 (germline): SGHRS, YFSETQ. V was clipped by 0 bases and J by 4 bases, with 14 bases between them. The CDR3 is 16 amino acids. As DNA, the CDR3 is TGCGCCAGCAGCTTGGGGGGCAGCCTCGGAAATCAGCCCCAGCATTTT. Protein: CASSLGGSLGNQPQHF.

This clone has more than one count but fewer than ten. This chain uses TRBV7-7 with TRBJ2-2; TRBD2 matches at 14 bases. The CDR3 totals 15 residues. Germline V gene data show CDR1 as SSHAT and CDR2 as FNYEAQ (reference sequence). The V segment lost 3 bases and the J segment 8 bases; nucleotides outside the gene matches: 2. The CDR3 coding sequence is TGTGCCAGCAGCTTGGGACTAGCGGGAGCTGGGGAGCTGTTTTTT. Its protein is CASSLGLAGAGELFF.

The V and J genes are TRBV9 and TRBJ2-7, with 9 bases fitting TRBD2. V was pared by 3 bases and J by 0 bases, with 4 bases of the junction left unmatched. The CDR3 is 15 amino acids. CDR1 is SGDLS, CDR2 YYNGEE, per germline. CDR3 nucleotides: TGTGCCAGCAGCGCGACTAGCGGATACTCCTACGAGCAGTACTTC. It specifies CASSATSGYSYEQYF.

The V gene is TRBV10-3, the J gene TRBJ2-7; D is perhaps TRBD2 (5 bases). V was shortened by 4 bases and J by 6 bases, with 16 bases between the two germline ends. Germline V gene data show CDR1 as ENHRY and CDR2 as SYGVKD. The CDR3 is 14 amino acids. The CDR3: CAISGAFKEVEQYF. CDR3 bases: TGTGCCATCAGTGGGGCCTTCAAGGAGGTCGAGCAGTACTTC.

The V and J genes are TRBV27 and TRBJ2-3; D might be TRBD1 (6 bases). V was cut by 7 bases and J by 3 bases, with 20 bases left in between. The CDR3 totals 16 residues. Germline V lookup: CDR1 MNHEY, CDR2 SMNVEV (reference sequence). For the CDR3, the DNA is TGTGCCAGCACCAAAATCACAGGGTTCAGGACAGATACGCAGTATTTT. Translation: CASTKITGFRTDTQYF.

The chain combines TRBV7-9 with TRBJ2-3, with 11 bases lining up with TRBD2. V shed 3 bases, J shed 6 bases, and the junction held 11 bases outside the gene matches. Germline CDR1 is SEHNR and CDR2 is FQNEAQ (reference sequence). The CDR3 is made up of 17 amino acids. CDR3 in amino acids: CASSFGGLAGRSDTQYF. The CDR3 region has the DNA TGTGCCAGCAGCTTCGGCGGACTAGCGGGTCGATCGGATACGCAGTATTTT.

V is TRBV6-1 and J is TRBJ2-2, with TRBD1 identical over 8 bases. The CDR3 consists of 15 residues. V gave up 7 bases and J gave up 5 bases; unmatched junction bases: 9. CDR1 and CDR2 from the germline V gene are MNHNS and SASEGT. The CDR3 spells CASTADRGWTGELFF. In DNA, the CDR3 is TGTGCCAGCACTGCAGACAGGGGATGGACCGGGGAGCTGTTTTTT.

The V call is TRBV4-1, the J call TRBJ2-7; 7 bases line up with TRBD1. The V gene end was trimmed by 6 bases and the J gene end by 3 bases; junction bases not matched to a gene: 5. CDR3 length equals 13 residues. CDR1 and CDR2 (germline): MGHRA, YSYEKL. The CDR3 here is CASSRGGNYEQYF. CDR3 nucleotides: TGCGCCAGCAGTCGAGGGGGCAACTACGAGCAGTACTTC.

The chain uses TRBV4-2 and TRBJ1-1; D is ambiguous. Germline CDR1 and CDR2: LGHNA and YNFKEQ. The V end lost 0 bases, the J end lost 3 bases, and 8 bases lay between the germline ends. The CDR3 covers 14 residues. Here the CDR3 reads CASSQDTVYTEAFF. The CDR3 bases are TGTGCCAGCAGCCAAGATACAGTTTACACTGAAGCTTTCTTT.

The chain uses TRBV5-6 and TRBJ2-2; D possibly corresponds to TRBD2 (5 bases). Germline V CDR1 and CDR2: SGHDT, YYEEEE. V dropped 0 bases and J dropped 8 bases, with 11 bases sitting between them. The CDR3 has 14 residues. The CDR3 loop reads CASSLDPTGGELFF. DNA of the CDR3: TGTGCCAGCAGCTTGGACCCCACGGGGGGGGAGCTGTTTTTT.

This rearrangement joins TRBV9 to TRBJ2-5, with 12 bases fitting TRBD1. V was clipped by 4 bases and J by 4 bases; unmatched bases: 11. This CDR3 has 17 amino acids. CDR1 and CDR2 from the germline V gene are SGDLS and YYNGEE. This chain's CDR3 is CASSKQGGQGAPETQYF. The CDR3 DNA sequence: TGTGCCAGCAGCAAGCAGGGGGGACAGGGGGCTCCAGAGACCCAGTACTTC. The complete variable domain, with remaining parts taken from reference TRBV9 and TRBJ2-5, reads DSGVTQTPKHLITATGQRVTLRCSPRSGDLSVYWYQQSLDQGLQFLIQYYNGEERAKGNILERFSAQQFPDLHSELNLSSLELGDSALYFCASSKQGGQGAPETQYFGPGTRLLVL.

The V call is TRBV19, the J call TRBJ2-7; 11 bases match TRBD2. The CDR3 has 17 residues. J lost 5 bases, V lost 5 bases, and 14 bases had no gene match. Germline loops: CDR1 LNHDA, CDR2 SQIVND (reference sequence). DNA for the CDR3: TGTGCCAGTAGTCTTCGCCTAGCGGGAGGCCTAACGAACGAGCAGTACTTC. Translation gives CASSLRLAGGLTNEQYF.

V and J are TRBV9 and TRBJ2-3, with 9 bases lining up with TRBD1. CDR1 is SGDLS, CDR2 YYNGEE, per germline. The CDR3 sequence is 14 residues long. J was trimmed by 6 bases and V by 2 bases; bases with no gene match: 4. The CDR3 sequence is CASSVQTGGDTQYF. DNA of the CDR3: TGTGCCAGCAGCGTCCAGACAGGGGGGGATACGCAGTATTTT.

The rearrangement joins TRBV10-1 to TRBJ2-7; TRBD2 agrees at 8 bases. J gave up 5 bases and V 4 bases, and 7 bases lay outside the gene matches. Germline V gene sequence: CDR1 WNHNN, CDR2 SYGVQD (reference sequence). The CDR3 length is 14 residues. The CDR3: CASSASGSFDEQYF. CDR3 sequence (DNA): TGCGCCAGCAGTGCAAGCGGGAGTTTCGACGAGCAGTACTTC.

The DNA of the CDR3 is TGTGCCAGCTCGACAGCCCTACTGGGTGAGCAGTACTTC. This codes for CASSTALLGEQYF. V and J are TRBV19 and TRBJ2-7; D is possibly TRBD1 (5 bases). V dropped 9 bases and J dropped 7 bases, with 19 bases sitting between them. The germline CDR1 and CDR2 sequences are LNHDA and SQIVND (reference sequence). The length of the CDR3 is 13 residues.

J is TRBJ2-3 and V is TRBV28, with D uncertain. V lost 6 bases, J lost 2 bases, and 15 bases lay in between. Germline CDR1 reads MDHEN; CDR2 reads SYDVKM. The CDR3 covers 15 residues. In DNA, the CDR3 is TGTGCCAGCAGCTCAAGAGAGTACGACACAGATACGCAGTATTTT. Translating gives CASSSREYDTDTQYF.

This chain joins TRBV11-2 and TRBJ1-1; D is unresolved. Per the germline V gene, CDR1 is SGHAT and CDR2 is FQNNGV. CDR3 length: 15 residues. Trimming took 5 bases from V and 0 from J, leaving 13 bases between them. The CDR3 region is CASSLVLSMNTEAFF. CDR3 nucleotides: TGTGCCAGCAGCCTGGTACTGAGCATGAACACTGAAGCTTTCTTT.

J is TRBJ1-1 and V is TRBV5-1, with D perhaps matching TRBD1 (5 bases). Looked up from germline, CDR1 is SGHRS and CDR2 is YFSETQ. The CDR3 is 16 amino acids. Trimming left V 0 bases short and J 4 bases short, with 16 bases between. As DNA, the CDR3 is TGCGCCAGCAGCTTGGAGGCAGGGCGGTCGGGCACTGAAGCTTTCTTT. It specifies CASSLEAGRSGTEAFF.

The rearrangement uses TRBV9 and TRBJ2-7; 15 bases line up with TRBD2. CDR3 size: 15 residues. Germline V gene data show CDR1 as SGDLS and CDR2 as YYNGEE. J gave up 4 bases and V 4 bases, and 3 bases lay outside the gene matches. The CDR3 DNA reads TGTGCCAGCAGCATTGGGACTAGCGGGAGGTACGAGCAGTACTTC. Amino acid sequence: CASSIGTSGRYEQYF.

The genes are TRBV7-3 and TRBJ2-2; D is unclear. The CDR3 length is 16 residues. CDR1 is SGHTA, CDR2 FQGTGA, per germline. Trimming took off 3 bases at V and 0 bases at J, with 11 bases between the two ends. For the CDR3, the DNA is TGTGCCAGCAGCTTTGGCAGTACCCCGAACACCGGGGAGCTGTTTTTT. Translation gives CASSFGSTPNTGELFF.